This T cell receptor beta chain originates from a study of T cells in Graves' hyperthyroidism and ophthalmopathy. Study at large: Peripheral blood was acquired at first diagnosis, ahead of any therapy whatsoever. Study-wide findings and caveats: Blood samples included most of the expanded thyroid clonotypes exceeding 0.001.

Amplification of TCR beta CDR3 regions used RNA as the template. First-round RT-PCR targeting the TCR CDR3 was performed with the HTBI primer set. One entry per CDR3 protein results from TCRdb running MiXCR on the multiplex PCR reads. This sample carries around 760,000 distinct CDR3 sequences, roughly a third of them seen once, and the ten largest clones take around 30%. Regarding this clonotype: Its cognate antigen is unknown.

Germline assignment: CDR1 MRHNA and CDR2 SNTAGT. Trimming took off 6 bases at V and 4 bases at J, with 16 bases between the two ends. This CDR3 region has 15 residues. The authors took PBMCs from 8 to 10 ml fresh peripheral blood. This receptor was taken from a woman aged 40 to 50 with Graves' hyperthyroidism. Material for sequencing was blood. The V gene is TRBV6-4, the J gene TRBJ1-5; weak D call: TRBD1 (5 bases). The CDR3 DNA reads as TGTGCCAGCAGACCGGGACGCCAAGGGAATCAGCCCCAGCATTTT. Its protein is CASRPGRQGNQPQHF.